The 7 T cell receptor beta chains below come from one sample, sequenced in a study of T cell changes during pregnancy in multiple sclerosis. Profiling relied on immunoSEQ multiplex PCR, and the TCRdb table lists in-frame clones only, not all of them. The table shows tens of thousands of clones, with about 96% occurring only once. Sequenced here: peripheral blood, sampled in the second trimester of pregnancy. The receptors originated from a female donor with multiple sclerosis, enrolled in a pregnancy study.

This clone was seen just once. The chain combines TRBV6-6 with TRBJ2-1, with TRBD1 identical over 9 bases. The ends lost 7 bases at V and 8 bases at J; junction bases unmatched: 12. Germline lookup yields CDR1 MNHNY and CDR2 SVGAGI (reference sequence). The CDR3 covers 15 residues. CDR3 in amino acids: CASIFGQGRKDEQFF. The CDR3 DNA follows: TGTGCCAGCATCTTTGGACAGGGGCGCAAGGATGAGCAGTTCTTC.

This rearrangement joins TRBV6-5 to TRBJ1-2; 8 bases line up with TRBD1. The junction had 6 bases not matched to a gene; V was cut back by 6 bases and J by 6 bases. Per germline, CDR1 MNHEY and CDR2 SVGAGI. This CDR3 has 13 residues. Here the CDR3 reads CASRVDRGNGYTF. For the CDR3, the DNA is TGTGCCAGCAGGGTCGACAGGGGTAATGGCTACACCTTC.

This chain connects TRBV29-1 to TRBJ2-7; possibly TRBD2 for D (5 bases). The V gene's germline CDR1 is SQVTM and CDR2 ANQGSEA. The CDR3 extends over 14 amino acids. Trimming cost V 0 bases and J 0 bases, with 9 bases left between them. The CDR3 region is CSVEEPEGSYEQYF. The CDR3 nucleotides read TGCAGCGTTGAAGAGCCAGAGGGCTCCTACGAGCAGTACTTC.

The chain joins TRBV7-3 to TRBJ2-1; 8 bases are shared with TRBD2. The J segment lost 4 bases and the V segment lost 2 bases, leaving 1 base of the junction unmatched. CDR1 and CDR2 (germline): SGHTA, FQGTGA. CDR3 length: 14 amino acids. CDR3 in DNA: TGTGCCAGCAGCTTAGCGGGAGGTTACAATGAGCAGTTCTTC. Its protein product is CASSLAGGYNEQFF.

This rearrangement joins TRBV15 to TRBJ1-4, with TRBD1 matching 10 bases. Germline CDR1 LNHNV, CDR2 YYDKDF (reference sequence). V lost 0 bases to trimming and J lost 7 bases; unmatched junction nucleotides: 2. CDR3 length: 15 residues. CDR3 loop: CATSRDRTGGEKLFF. CDR3 nucleotides: TGTGCCACCAGCAGAGATAGGACAGGGGGTGAAAAACTGTTTTTT.

This clone has just one count. This chain uses TRBV5-1 with TRBJ1-5; TRBD1 matches at 9 bases. The length of the CDR3 is 15 residues. The junction had 2 bases not matched to a gene; V was cut back by 0 bases and J by 4 bases. CDR1 and CDR2 (germline): SGHRS, YFSETQ. CDR3 DNA sequence: TGCGCCAGCAGCTTGGACGGACAGGGGAATCAGCCCCAGCATTTT. It encodes CASSLDGQGNQPQHF.

The CDR3 loop reads CASSSPLQEDLRGYTF. The CDR3, as DNA: TGTGCCAGCAGCTCACCCCTCCAGGAGGACCTAAGGGGCTACACCTTC. The rearrangement joins TRBV27 to TRBJ1-2; D unclear. The CDR3 totals 16 residues. Trimming pared 6 bases from V and 8 bases from J, leaving 25 bases between. The V gene's germline CDR1 is MNHEY and CDR2 SMNVEV (reference sequence).